The clone carrying this T cell receptor (beta chain) was seen more than once but under ten times. TCRdb keeps only in-frame clones here, not all; method: immunoSEQ multiplex PCR. The sample has hundreds of thousands of clones, about 86% seen once; the top ten hold about 0.58%. This sample was included in a study of Tregs in tolerant kidney transplant recipients. The sample consisted of CD4+ T cells from blood. The source is a human donor in good health.

CDR3 sequence: CAISEGQITEAFF. For the CDR3, the DNA is TGTGCCATCAGTGAGGGGCAGATTACTGAAGCTTTCTTT. The genes are TRBV10-3 and TRBJ1-1; D is uncertain. The V gene's germline CDR1 is ENHRY and CDR2 SYGVKD. The germline V and J ends were trimmed by 2 bases and 5 bases, with 9 bases remaining between them. This CDR3 is built from 13 residues.